Below are 3 T cell receptor beta chains sequenced from a single sample in a study of control samples from healthy donors and cancer patients. The data were produced by immunoSEQ multiplex PCR, yet TCRdb's version contains in-frame clones alone and is incomplete. Among about 67,000 clones listed, around 87% were seen once. The sequencing input was PBMCs. The receptors were sampled from a woman aged 45-59 years with head and neck cancer.

The rearrangement joins TRBV4-3 to TRBJ1-4, with 7 positions matching TRBD1. CDR3 length equals 13 residues. The germline CDR1 and CDR2 sequences are LGHNA and YSLEER. J lost 4 bases, V lost 7 bases, and 3 bases had no gene match. The CDR3 DNA follows: TGCGCCAGCAACCGACAGGGTAATGAAAAACTGTTTTTT. Amino acids: CASNRQGNEKLFF.

The rearrangement links TRBV9 to TRBJ1-3; 7 positions match TRBD1. CDR1 is SGDLS and CDR2 is YYNGEE in the germline V gene. V lost 0 bases and J lost 0; bases outside the gene matches: 12. This CDR3 has 19 amino acids. CDR3 bases: TGTGCCAGCAGCGTAGGAGGAGGGGCAGGGGGAATCTCTGGAAACACCATATATTTT. This gives the protein CASSVGGGAGGISGNTIYF.

The chain recombines TRBV5-6 with TRBJ1-5; 9 bases align to TRBD1. Per the germline V gene, CDR1 is SGHDT and CDR2 is YYEEEE. With 4 bases clipped from V and 3 bases from J, the junction kept 8 bases outside the gene matches. This CDR3 is 16 amino acids long. CDR3 DNA sequence: TGTGCCAGCAGCCGCGACCGGGACAGGGACAATCAGCCCCAGCATTTT. This translates into CASSRDRDRDNQPQHF.